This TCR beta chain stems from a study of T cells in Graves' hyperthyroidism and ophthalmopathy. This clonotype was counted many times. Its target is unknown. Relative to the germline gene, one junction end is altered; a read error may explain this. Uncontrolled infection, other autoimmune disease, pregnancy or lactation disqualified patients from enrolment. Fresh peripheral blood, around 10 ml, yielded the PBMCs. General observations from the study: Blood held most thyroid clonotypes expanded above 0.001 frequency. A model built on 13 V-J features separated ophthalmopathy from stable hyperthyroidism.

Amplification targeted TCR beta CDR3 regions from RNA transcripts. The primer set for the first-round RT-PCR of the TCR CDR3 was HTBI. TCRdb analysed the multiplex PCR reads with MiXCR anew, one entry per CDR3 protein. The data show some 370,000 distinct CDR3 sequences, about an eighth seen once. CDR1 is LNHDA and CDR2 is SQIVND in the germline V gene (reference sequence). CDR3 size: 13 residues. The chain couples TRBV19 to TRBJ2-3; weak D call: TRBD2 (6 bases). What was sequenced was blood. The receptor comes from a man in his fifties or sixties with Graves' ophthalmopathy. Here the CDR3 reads CASSIGGTDTQYF. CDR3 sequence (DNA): TGCGCCAGCAGCATTGGGGGGACAGATACGCAGTATTTT.